These 20 T cell receptor beta chains were all obtained from the same sample, sequenced in a study of blood T cell repertoires in COVID-19 (dated by TCRdb to the early 2020s). Libraries came from the immunoSEQ multiplex PCR assay. TCRdb re-hosts the immuneACCESS table, in-frame sequences only. Its copies lack some clones; in the studies checked, an unresolved V gene accounts for under half of them, and the cause for the rest is not known. For this sample the table gives 240,000 or so clones, of which roughly 87% were detected only once. The top ten constitute roughly 7.8% of the sample. Material for sequencing was peripheral blood. These receptors all come from a man aged 60-69 years who had recovered from COVID-19.

This chain links TRBV5-1 with TRBJ2-3; D remains unclear. The V gene's germline CDR1 is SGHRS and CDR2 YFSETQ. V lost 0 bases, J lost 6 bases, and 8 bases lay in between. The CDR3 is 13 residues long. This CDR3 reads CASSLDVRDTQYF. In DNA, the CDR3 is TGCGCCAGCAGCTTGGATGTGAGGGATACGCAGTATTTT.

As DNA, the CDR3 is TGTGCCACCAGTGATGGAGGCACCGGGGAGCTGTTTTTT. This gives the protein CATSDGGTGELFF. This sequence joins TRBV24-1 and TRBJ2-2; tentatively, D is TRBD2 (5 bases). V was trimmed by 3 bases and J by 4 bases, leaving 5 bases between them. In germline, CDR1 is KGHDR, CDR2 SFDVKD. The CDR3 is 13 residues long.

The chain links TRBV19 to TRBJ1-1; D is possibly TRBD1 (6 bases). V was cut by 5 bases and J by 2 bases, with 15 bases left in between. The V gene's germline CDR1 is LNHDA and CDR2 SQIVND (reference sequence). The CDR3 is 15 amino acids. CDR3 region: CASSPNRQANTEAFF. CDR3 in DNA: TGTGCCAGTAGTCCAAATCGACAGGCTAACACTGAAGCTTTCTTT.

This chain links TRBV5-1 with TRBJ2-1; 8 nucleotides align to TRBD2. CDR3 length: 16 amino acids. Germline V lookup: CDR1 SGHRS, CDR2 YFSETQ. The trim removed 1 base at V and 4 bases at J, leaving 7 bases unmatched. As DNA, the CDR3 is TGCGCCAGCAGCTTGCCCGGGGGGACTAGTTACAATGAGCAGTTCTTC. Translation gives CASSLPGGTSYNEQFF. The complete variable domain, with remaining parts taken from reference TRBV5-1 and TRBJ2-1, reads KAGVTQTPRYLIKTRGQQVTLSCSPISGHRSVSWYQQTPGQGLQFLFEYFSETQRNKGNFPGRFSGRQFSNSRSEMNVSTLELGDSALYLCASSLPGGTSYNEQFFGPGTRLTVL.

This chain connects TRBV27 to TRBJ1-5; TRBD1 matches at 7 bases. Trimming cost V 8 bases and J 0 bases; bases outside gene matches: 13. The CDR3 totals 17 residues. Germline-derived CDR1 and CDR2 are MNHEY and SMNVEV (reference sequence). The CDR3 is CASGFPLGQSSNQPQHF. Written as DNA, the CDR3 is TGTGCCAGCGGATTCCCCCTGGGACAGAGTAGCAATCAGCCCCAGCATTTT.

The chain carries TRBV24-1 and TRBJ1-4; possibly TRBD1 for D (5 bases). The CDR3 runs 13 residues. Germline V lookup: CDR1 KGHDR, CDR2 SFDVKD. The V and J ends lost 3 bases and 13 bases respectively, with 14 bases between them. CDR3 coding DNA: TGTGCCACCAGTGATACGGAGGGCGACAGACTGTTTTTT. Protein: CATSDTEGDRLFF.

The chain links TRBV7-2 to TRBJ2-2; D not certain. The CDR3 length is 12 residues. Trimming cost V 10 bases and J 4 bases, with 10 bases left between them. Germline-derived CDR1 and CDR2 are SGHTA and FQGNSA. DNA of the CDR3: TGTGCCACATCCCCGGGCACCGGGGAGCTGTTTTTT. Its protein is CATSPGTGELFF.

The chain links TRBV24-1 to TRBJ2-3, with TRBD2 as a possible D gene (6 bases). The CDR3 runs to 12 residues. The germline V gene encodes CDR1 KGHDR and CDR2 SFDVKD. V lost 1 base to trimming and J lost 14 bases, with 12 bases between them. DNA of the CDR3: TGTGCCACCAGTGATTTACCGGGACTCTTGTATTTT. Translation: CATSDLPGLLYF.

Details on this clone: No conserved phenylalanine or tryptophan is present at the end of the CDR3, so a read error is the likely explanation. Because the CDR3's place on the DNA is in doubt, the DNA is left out and the CDR3 is given as listed by TCRdb. The chain joins TRBV7-9 to TRBJ2-7; the table's D call TRBD1 went unverified against the DNA. Germline-derived CDR1 and CDR2 are SEHNR and FQNEAQ (reference sequence). Inclusive of both ends, the CDR3 amounts to 11 amino acids. The CDR3 sequence is CASSLLTGLFI.

Ten or more counts support this clone. The rearrangement uses TRBV3-1 (or the pseudogene TRBV3-2) and TRBJ1-6; D possibly corresponds to TRBD1 (6 bases). Per the germline V gene, CDR1 is LGHDT and CDR2 is YNNKEL (reference sequence). CDR3 length equals 13 residues. Trimming left V 7 bases short and J 8 bases short, with 12 bases between. CDR3 sequence reads: CASTRGGYSPLHF. CDR3 in DNA: TGTGCCAGCACCCGAGGGGGATATTCACCCCTCCACTTT.

The chain links TRBV9 to TRBJ2-1; 7 bases match TRBD1. The V and J ends lost 0 bases and 1 base, in that order; junction bases with no gene match: 1. The V gene's germline CDR1 is SGDLS and CDR2 YYNGEE. The CDR3 loop spans 15 amino acids. The CDR3, as DNA: TGTGCCAGCAGCGTAGGGGGACAGTCCTACAATGAGCAGTTCTTC. Protein sequence: CASSVGGQSYNEQFF.

The J gene is TRBJ2-7, the V gene TRBV7-2, with 8 bases lining up with TRBD2. The trim removed 5 bases at V and 10 bases at J, leaving 10 bases unmatched. The germline V gene has CDR1 SGHTA and CDR2 FQGNSA. The CDR3 is 13 amino acids. The DNA for the CDR3 is TGTGCCAGCAGCGATTTTTTAGCGGGGTACCAGTACTTC. Protein: CASSDFLAGYQYF.

V gene TRBV24-1 combines with J gene TRBJ2-5; TRBD2 might be the D (6 bases). The germline gives CDR1 KGHDR, CDR2 SFDVKD. The CDR3 totals 13 residues. V was clipped by 9 bases and J by 5 bases, with 15 bases between them. CDR3 sequence reads: CATGGAFGETQYF. The CDR3 DNA is TGTGCCACCGGAGGGGCTTTCGGGGAGACCCAGTACTTC.

The chain couples TRBV30 to TRBJ2-7, with 8 bases fitting TRBD2. The germline V gene encodes CDR1 GTSNPN and CDR2 SVGIG (reference sequence). The CDR3 runs to 16 residues. After removal of 4 bases from V and 3 bases from J, the junction contained 14 bases not matched to a gene. The chain's CDR3 is CAWKKSGGEAFYEQYF. The CDR3 coding sequence is TGTGCCTGGAAGAAGAGCGGGGGCGAGGCGTTCTACGAGCAGTACTTC.

The rearrangement uses TRBV24-1 and TRBJ1-2; 8 bases map to TRBD1. The trim removed 5 bases at V and 7 bases at J, leaving 8 bases unmatched. Germline CDR1 is KGHDR and CDR2 is SFDVKD. This CDR3 spans 14 amino acids. CDR3 in amino acids: CATSGTGGPLGYTF. The CDR3 nucleotides are TGTGCCACCAGTGGAACAGGGGGTCCGCTTGGCTACACCTTC.

The V call is TRBV2, the J call TRBJ1-2; 8 bases fit TRBD1. The length of the CDR3 is 14 residues. V trimming: 0 bases; J trimming: 13 bases; junction bases outside the gene matches: 10. The germline V gene encodes CDR1 SNHLY and CDR2 FYNNEI. The CDR3 coding sequence is TGTGCCAGCAGTGAAGCGCTTAGGACAGGGAAGTTCACCTTC. Protein sequence: CASSEALRTGKFTF.

The chain employs TRBV7-8 and TRBJ1-5; weak D call: TRBD1 (6 bases). V was shortened by 5 bases and J by 5 bases, with 19 bases between the two germline ends. The CDR3 contains 16 residues. Germline V CDR1 and CDR2: SGHVS, FQNEAQ. The chain's CDR3 is CASSPRTDSRDQPQHF. CDR3 bases: TGTGCCAGCAGCCCCAGGACGGACAGTAGGGATCAGCCCCAGCATTTT. Filled out from reference TRBV7-8 and TRBJ1-5, the complete variable domain reads GAGVSQSPRYKVAKRGQDVALRCDPISGHVSLFWYQQALGQGPEFLTYFQNEAQLDKSGLPSDRFFAERPEGSVSTLKIQRTQQEDSAVYLCASSPRTDSRDQPQHFGDGTRLSIL.

CDR3 residues: CASRGWSGSYNEQFF. The CDR3 DNA is TGTGCCAGCAGGGGTTGGTCGGGTTCCTACAATGAGCAGTTCTTC. The chain combines TRBV7-6 with TRBJ2-1; D not resolved. Germline V gene sequence: CDR1 SGHVS, CDR2 FNYEAQ. The CDR3 consists of 15 residues. V lost 6 bases, J lost 1 base, and 13 bases lay in between.

The rearrangement uses TRBV19 and TRBJ2-3, with TRBD2 matching over 10 bases. Losses at the gene ends were 6 bases for V and 5 bases for J; bases not matched to a gene: 8. CDR3 length equals 15 residues. Germline V CDR1 and CDR2: LNHDA, SQIVND (reference sequence). CDR3 bases: TGTGCCAGTAGGAACCAGCGGGGGGGCGTAGATACGCAGTATTTT. Translation gives CASRNQRGGVDTQYF.

DNA of the CDR3: TGCGCCAGCAGCTTGGCCACTCGACAGGGCGGGTATGGCTACACCTTC. As protein: CASSLATRQGGYGYTF. V usage is TRBV5-1 and J usage is TRBJ1-2, with TRBD1 matching 7 bases. V was clipped by 0 bases and J by 5 bases; unmatched bases: 10. Per germline, CDR1 SGHRS and CDR2 YFSETQ. The CDR3 is 16 residues long.